Listed below are T cell receptor beta chains from one sample, sequenced in a study of patients and donors after allogeneic stem cell transplantation. One entry per CDR3 protein results from TCRdb running MiXCR on the RT-PCR reads. The sample has about 960,000 distinct CDR3 sequences; more than 15% are singletons. The material sequenced was blood, either unsorted or a sorted T cell fraction (not recorded which). These receptors were obtained from a human donor who was either an allogeneic HSCT recipient or a stem cell or donor lymphocyte infusion donor (not recorded which). It is not recorded whose cells these are; they may come from a transplant donor. CDR3s leave out the opening cysteine and the closing phenylalanine or tryptophan. The order of the fields is J gene, V gene, CDR3 protein.

TRBJ2-7 | TRBV14 | ASSPSQGCLSYEQY
TRBJ2-5 | TRBV12-3/TRBV12-4 | ASSSDGLGRETQY
TRBJ2-3 | TRBV19 | ASSIGSLSDTQY
TRBJ2-1 | TRBV9 | ASSPRTGFGPGGF
TRBJ2-7 | TRBV10-3 | AIRRGITYEQY
TRBJ1-2 | TRBV2 | ASSEASGPGPQSYGYT
TRBJ1-2 | TRBV29-1 | SAEGAANYGYT
TRBJ2-2 | TRBV11-2 | ASSLGAGVITGELF
TRBJ2-2 | TRBV5-1 | ASSPGTSYTGELF
TRBJ1-6 | TRBV10-3 | AIRDVNSPLH
TRBJ1-4 | TRBV3-1 | ASSNEGATANEKLF
TRBJ1-1 | TRBV7-6 | ASSPWPDTNTEAF
TRBJ1-1 | TRBV29-1 | STGGQQNTEAF
TRBJ2-1 | TRBV6-1 | ASTLGDYQVQQF
TRBJ2-7 | TRBV6-5 | ASSYPAGGTYEQY
TRBJ2-5 | TRBV12-3/TRBV12-4 | ASSPRWADPYQETQY
TRBJ2-3 | TRBV4-3 | ASSQDRQTDTQY